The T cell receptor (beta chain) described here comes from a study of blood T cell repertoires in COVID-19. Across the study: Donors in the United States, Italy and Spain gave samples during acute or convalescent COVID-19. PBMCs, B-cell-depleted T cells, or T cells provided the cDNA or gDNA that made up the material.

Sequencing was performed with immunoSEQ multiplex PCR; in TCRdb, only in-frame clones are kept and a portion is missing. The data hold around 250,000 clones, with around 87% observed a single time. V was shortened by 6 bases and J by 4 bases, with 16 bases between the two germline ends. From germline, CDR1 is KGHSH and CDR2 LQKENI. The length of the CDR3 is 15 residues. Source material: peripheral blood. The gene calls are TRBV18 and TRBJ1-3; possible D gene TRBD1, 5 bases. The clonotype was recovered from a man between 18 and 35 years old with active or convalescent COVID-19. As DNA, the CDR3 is TGTGCCAGCTCGCGAAGCCAGGGTGCGGGAAACACCATATATTTT. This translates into CASSRSQGAGNTIYF.